The sequence of this T cell receptor (beta chain) was determined in a study of T cell changes during pregnancy in multiple sclerosis (dated by TCRdb to about 2019). About the full investigation: The study looked at changes in the T cell repertoire across pregnancy in women with multiple sclerosis.

Libraries were built with the immunoSEQ multiplex PCR assay. Entries here come from immuneACCESS through TCRdb and include only in-frame sequences with V and J called. Some clones fail to appear in such tables; in the studies checked, an unresolved V gene covers under half of the shortfall, and the cause of the remainder is unknown. The sample includes approximately 100,000 clones, with roughly nine tenths observed a single time. The top ten hold 0.75% to 0.95% of the sample. From the cysteine up to the phenylalanine, the CDR3 has a length of 11 residues. Here the CDR3 DNA is all that survives: 33 bases in frame from base 1. The germline V gene supplies CDR1 MNHNS and CDR2 SASEGT. V and J lose 6 bases and 7 bases, and a span of 7 bases separates them. For this clone: Its target antigen remains unknown. The record has no base qualities; no much larger clone is one base away.

The chain joins TRBV6-1 to TRBJ1-5; the D gene cannot be resolved reliably. The input for sequencing was peripheral blood, taken after pregnancy. The receptor's source is a female donor with multiple sclerosis, enrolled in a pregnancy study. The bases are TGTGCCAGCAGGGGAGGCCAGCCCCAGCATTTT. Its protein product is CASRGGQPQHF.